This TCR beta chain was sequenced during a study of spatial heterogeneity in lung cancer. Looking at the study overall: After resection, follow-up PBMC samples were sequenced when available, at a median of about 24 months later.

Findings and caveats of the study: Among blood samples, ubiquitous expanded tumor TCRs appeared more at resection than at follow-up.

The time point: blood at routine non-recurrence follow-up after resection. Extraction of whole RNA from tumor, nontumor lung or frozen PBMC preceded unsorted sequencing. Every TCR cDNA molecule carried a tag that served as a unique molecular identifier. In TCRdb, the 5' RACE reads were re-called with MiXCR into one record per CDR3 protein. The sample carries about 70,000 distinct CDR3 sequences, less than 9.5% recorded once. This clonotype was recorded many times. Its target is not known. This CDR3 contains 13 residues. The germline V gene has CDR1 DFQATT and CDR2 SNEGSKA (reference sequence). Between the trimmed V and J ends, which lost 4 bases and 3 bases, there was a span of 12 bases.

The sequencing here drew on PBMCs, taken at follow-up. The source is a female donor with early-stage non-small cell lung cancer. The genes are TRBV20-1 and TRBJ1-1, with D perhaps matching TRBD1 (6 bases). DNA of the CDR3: TGCAGTGCTAAGCAGGGGTGGGACACTGAAGCTTTCTTT. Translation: CSAKQGWDTEAFF.